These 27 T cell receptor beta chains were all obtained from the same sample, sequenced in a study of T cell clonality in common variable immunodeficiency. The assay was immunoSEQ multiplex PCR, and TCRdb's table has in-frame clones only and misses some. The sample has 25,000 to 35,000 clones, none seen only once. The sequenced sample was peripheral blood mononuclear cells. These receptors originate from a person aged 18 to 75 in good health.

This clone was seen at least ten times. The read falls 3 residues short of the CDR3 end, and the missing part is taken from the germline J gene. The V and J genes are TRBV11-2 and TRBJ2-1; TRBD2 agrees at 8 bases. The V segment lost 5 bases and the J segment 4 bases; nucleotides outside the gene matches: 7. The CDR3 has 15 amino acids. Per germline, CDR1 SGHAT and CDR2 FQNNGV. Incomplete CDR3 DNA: TGTGCCAGCAGCGTAAGGAGCGGGGGATACAATGAG. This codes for CASSVRSGGYNE. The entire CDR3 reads CASSVRSGGYNEQFF.

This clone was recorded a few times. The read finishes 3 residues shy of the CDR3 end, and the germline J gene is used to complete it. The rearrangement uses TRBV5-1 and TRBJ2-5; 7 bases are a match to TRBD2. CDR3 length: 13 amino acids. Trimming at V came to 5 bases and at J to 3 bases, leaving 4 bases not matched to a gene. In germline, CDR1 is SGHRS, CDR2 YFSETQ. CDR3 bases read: TGCGCCAGCAGGACGGGGGGAGAAGAGACC. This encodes CASRTGGEET. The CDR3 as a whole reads CASRTGGEETQYF.

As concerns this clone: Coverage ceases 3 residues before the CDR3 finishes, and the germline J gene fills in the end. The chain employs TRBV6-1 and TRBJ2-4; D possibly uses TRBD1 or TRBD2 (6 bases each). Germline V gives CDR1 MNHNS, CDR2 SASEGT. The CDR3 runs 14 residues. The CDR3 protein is CASSVTQGRYGQYF. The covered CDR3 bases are TGTGCCAGCAGTGTGACGCAGGGGAGGTATGGT.

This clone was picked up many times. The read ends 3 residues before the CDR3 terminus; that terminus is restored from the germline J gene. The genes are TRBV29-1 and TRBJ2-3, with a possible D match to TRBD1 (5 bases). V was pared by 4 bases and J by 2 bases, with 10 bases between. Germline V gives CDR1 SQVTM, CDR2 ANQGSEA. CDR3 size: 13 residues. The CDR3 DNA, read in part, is TGCAGCGTTGGGACACGCCCCACAGATACG. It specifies CSVGTRPTDT. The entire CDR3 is CSVGTRPTDTQYF.

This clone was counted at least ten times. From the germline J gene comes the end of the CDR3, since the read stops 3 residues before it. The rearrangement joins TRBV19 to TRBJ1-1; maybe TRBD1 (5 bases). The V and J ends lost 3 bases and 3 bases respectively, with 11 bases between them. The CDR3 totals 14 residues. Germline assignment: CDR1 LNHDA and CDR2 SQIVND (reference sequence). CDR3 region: CASSIERGYTEAFF. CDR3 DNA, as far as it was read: TGTGCCAGTAGTATTGAACGGGGGTACACTGAA.

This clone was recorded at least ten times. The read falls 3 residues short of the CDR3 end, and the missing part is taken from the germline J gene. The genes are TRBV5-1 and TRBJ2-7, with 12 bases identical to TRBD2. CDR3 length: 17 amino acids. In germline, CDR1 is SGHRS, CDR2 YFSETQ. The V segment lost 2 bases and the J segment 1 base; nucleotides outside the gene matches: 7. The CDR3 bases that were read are TGCGCCAGCAGCTTACCTAGCGGGAGGGAATTTTCCTACGAG. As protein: CASSLPSGREFSYE. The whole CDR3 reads CASSLPSGREFSYEQYF.

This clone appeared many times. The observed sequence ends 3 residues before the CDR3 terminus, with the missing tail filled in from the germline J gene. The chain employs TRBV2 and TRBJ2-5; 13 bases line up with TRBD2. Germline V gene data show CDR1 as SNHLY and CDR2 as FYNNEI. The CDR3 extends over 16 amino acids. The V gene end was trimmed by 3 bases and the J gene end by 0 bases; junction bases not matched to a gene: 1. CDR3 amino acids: CASSDGTSGNQETQYF. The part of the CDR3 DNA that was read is TGTGCCAGCAGTGACGGGACTAGCGGGAACCAAGAGACC.

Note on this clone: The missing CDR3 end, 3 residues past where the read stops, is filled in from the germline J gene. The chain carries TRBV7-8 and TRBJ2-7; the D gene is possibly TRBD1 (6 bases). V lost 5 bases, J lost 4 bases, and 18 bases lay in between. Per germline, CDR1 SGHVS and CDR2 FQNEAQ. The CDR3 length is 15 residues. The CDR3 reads CASSRYRAPGYEQYF. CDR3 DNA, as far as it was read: TGTGCCAGCAGCCGATACAGGGCTCCGGGGTACGAG. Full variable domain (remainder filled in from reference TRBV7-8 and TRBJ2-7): GAGVSQSPRYKVAKRGQDVALRCDPISGHVSLFWYQQALGQGPEFLTYFQNEAQLDKSGLPSDRFFAERPEGSVSTLKIQRTQQEDSAVYLCASSRYRAPGYEQYFGPGTRLTVT.

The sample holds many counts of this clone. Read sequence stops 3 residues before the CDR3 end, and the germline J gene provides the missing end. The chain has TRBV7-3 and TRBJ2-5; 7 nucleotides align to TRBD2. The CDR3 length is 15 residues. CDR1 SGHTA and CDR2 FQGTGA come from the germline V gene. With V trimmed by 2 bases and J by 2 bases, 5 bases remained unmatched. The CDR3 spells CASSLSSGNQETQYF. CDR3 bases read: TGTGCCAGCAGCTTATCCAGCGGGAATCAAGAGACC.

This CDR3 is CASSEYGSGRPYDYTF. The DNA read from the CDR3 is TGTGCCAGCAGTGAATACGGTAGCGGGAGACCCTACGAC. This chain joins TRBV6-1 and TRBJ1-2; D is unresolved. Read data end 3 residues before the CDR3 end; the end is taken from the germline J gene. CDR3 length: 16 residues. Looked up from germline, CDR1 is MNHNS and CDR2 is SASEGT.

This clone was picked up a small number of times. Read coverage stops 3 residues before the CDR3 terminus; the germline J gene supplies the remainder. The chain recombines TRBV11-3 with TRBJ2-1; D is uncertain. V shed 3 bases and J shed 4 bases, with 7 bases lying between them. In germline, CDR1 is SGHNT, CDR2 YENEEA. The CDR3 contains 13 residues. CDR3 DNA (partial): TGTGCCAGCAGCTTTCCCCCTTACAATGAG. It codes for CASSFPPYNE. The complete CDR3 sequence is CASSFPPYNEQFF.

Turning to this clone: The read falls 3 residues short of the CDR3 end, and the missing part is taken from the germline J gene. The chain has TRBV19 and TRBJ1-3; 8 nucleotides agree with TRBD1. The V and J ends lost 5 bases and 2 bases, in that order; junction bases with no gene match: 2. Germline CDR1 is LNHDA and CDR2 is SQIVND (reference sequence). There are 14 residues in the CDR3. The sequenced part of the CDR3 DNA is TGTGCCAGTAGTTTACAGGGGGCTGGAAACACC. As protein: CASSLQGAGNT. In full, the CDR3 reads CASSLQGAGNTIYF.

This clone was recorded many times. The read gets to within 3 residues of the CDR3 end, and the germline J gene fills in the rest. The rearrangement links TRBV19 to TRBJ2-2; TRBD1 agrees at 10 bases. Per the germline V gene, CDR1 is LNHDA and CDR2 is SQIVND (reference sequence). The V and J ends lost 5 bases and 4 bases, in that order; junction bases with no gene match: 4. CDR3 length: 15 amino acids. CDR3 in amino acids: CASSSGTGVTGELFF. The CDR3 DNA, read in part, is TGTGCCAGTAGTTCCGGGACAGGGGTCACCGGGGAG.

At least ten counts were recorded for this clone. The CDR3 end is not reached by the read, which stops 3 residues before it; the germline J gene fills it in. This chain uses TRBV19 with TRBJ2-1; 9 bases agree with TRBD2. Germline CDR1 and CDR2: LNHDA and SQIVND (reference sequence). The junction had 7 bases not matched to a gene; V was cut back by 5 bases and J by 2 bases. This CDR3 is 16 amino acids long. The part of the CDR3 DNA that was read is TGTGCCAGTAGTCCGGAGGGACTAGCAGCCTACAATGAG. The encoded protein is CASSPEGLAAYNE. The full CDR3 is CASSPEGLAAYNEQFF.

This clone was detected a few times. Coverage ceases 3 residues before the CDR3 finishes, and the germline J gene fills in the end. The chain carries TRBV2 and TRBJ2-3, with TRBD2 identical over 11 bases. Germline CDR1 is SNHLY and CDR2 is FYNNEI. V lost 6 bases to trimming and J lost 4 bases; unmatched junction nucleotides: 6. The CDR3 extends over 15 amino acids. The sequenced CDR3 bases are TGTGCCAGCAGCCTACTAGCGGGAGCCGCAGATACG. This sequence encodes CASSLLAGAADT. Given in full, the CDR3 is CASSLLAGAADTQYF. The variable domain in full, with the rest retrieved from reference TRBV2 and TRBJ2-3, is EPEVTQTPSHQVTQMGQEVILRCVPISNHLYFYWYRQILGQKVEFLVSFYNNEISEKSEIFDDQFSVERPDGSNFTLKIRSTKLEDSAMYFCASSLLAGAADTQYFGPGTRLTVL.

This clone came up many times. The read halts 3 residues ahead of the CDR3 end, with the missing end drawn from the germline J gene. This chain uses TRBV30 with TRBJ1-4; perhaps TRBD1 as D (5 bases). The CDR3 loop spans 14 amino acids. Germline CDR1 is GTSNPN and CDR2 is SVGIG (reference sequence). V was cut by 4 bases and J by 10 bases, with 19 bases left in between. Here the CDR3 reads CAWTEPRDQGKLFF. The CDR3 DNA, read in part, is TGTGCCTGGACCGAACCCAGGGATCAGGGAAAA. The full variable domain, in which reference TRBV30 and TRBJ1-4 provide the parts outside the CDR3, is SQTIHQWPATLVQPVGSPLSLECTVEGTSNPNLYWYRQAAGRGLQLLFYSVGIGQISSEVPQNLSASRPQDRQFILSSKKLLLSDSGFYLCAWTEPRDQGKLFFGSGTQLSVL.

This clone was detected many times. The CDR3 region is CSARLGTGGRTEAFF. The sequenced CDR3 bases are TGCAGTGCTAGACTTGGGACAGGGGGCCGAACTGAA. The rearrangement links TRBV20-1 to TRBJ1-1; TRBD1 matches at 12 bases. The sequenced fragment ends 3 residues before the CDR3 boundary, so the rest is inferred from the germline J gene. Germline CDR1 and CDR2: DFQATT and SNEGSKA (reference sequence). J gave up 5 bases and V 2 bases, and 6 bases lay outside the gene matches. This CDR3 is 15 amino acids long.

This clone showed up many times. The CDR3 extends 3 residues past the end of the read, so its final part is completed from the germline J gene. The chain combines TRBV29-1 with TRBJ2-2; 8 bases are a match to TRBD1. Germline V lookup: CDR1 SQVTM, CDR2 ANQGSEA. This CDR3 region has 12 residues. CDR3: CSVVGTGGKLFF. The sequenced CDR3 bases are TGCAGCGTCGTTGGGACAGGAGGAAAG.

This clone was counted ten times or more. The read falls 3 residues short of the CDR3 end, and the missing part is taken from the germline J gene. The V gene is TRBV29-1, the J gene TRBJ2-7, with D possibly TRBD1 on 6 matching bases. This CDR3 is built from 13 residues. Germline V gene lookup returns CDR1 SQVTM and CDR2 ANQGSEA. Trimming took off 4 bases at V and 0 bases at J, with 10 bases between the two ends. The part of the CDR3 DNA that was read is TGCAGCGTTGCCCACAGGGCCTCCTACGAG. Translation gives CSVAHRASYE. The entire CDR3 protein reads CSVAHRASYEQYF.

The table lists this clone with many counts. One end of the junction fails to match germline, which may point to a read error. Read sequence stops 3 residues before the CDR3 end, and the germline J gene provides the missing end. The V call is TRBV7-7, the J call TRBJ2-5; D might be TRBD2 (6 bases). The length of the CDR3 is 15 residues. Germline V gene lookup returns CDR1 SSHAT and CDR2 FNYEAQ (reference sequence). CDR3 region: CASSLGLASEETQYF. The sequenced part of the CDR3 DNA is TGTGCTAGCAGCTTAGGGCTAGCGTCGGAAGAGACC. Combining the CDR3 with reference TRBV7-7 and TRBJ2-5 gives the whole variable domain GAGVSQSPRYKVTKRGQDVTLRCDPISSHATLYWYQQALGQGPEFLTYFNYEAQPDKSGLPSDRFSAERPEGSISTLTIQRTEQRDSAMYRCASSLGLASEETQYFGPGTRLLVL.

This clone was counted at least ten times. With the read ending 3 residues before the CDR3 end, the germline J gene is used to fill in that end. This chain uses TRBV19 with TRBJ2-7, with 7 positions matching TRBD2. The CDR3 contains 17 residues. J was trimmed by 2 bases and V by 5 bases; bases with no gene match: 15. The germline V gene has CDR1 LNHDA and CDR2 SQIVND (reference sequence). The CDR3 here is CASSPAGGLAVAYEQYF. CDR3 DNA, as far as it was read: TGTGCCAGTAGTCCCGCTGGCGGCCTAGCGGTAGCCTACGAG. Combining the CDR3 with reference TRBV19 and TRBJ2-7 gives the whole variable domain DGGITQSPKYLFRKEGQNVTLSCEQNLNHDAMYWYRQDPGQGLRLIYYSQIVNDFQKGDIAEGYSVSREKKESFPLTVTSAQKNPTAFYLCASSPAGGLAVAYEQYFGPGTRLTVT.

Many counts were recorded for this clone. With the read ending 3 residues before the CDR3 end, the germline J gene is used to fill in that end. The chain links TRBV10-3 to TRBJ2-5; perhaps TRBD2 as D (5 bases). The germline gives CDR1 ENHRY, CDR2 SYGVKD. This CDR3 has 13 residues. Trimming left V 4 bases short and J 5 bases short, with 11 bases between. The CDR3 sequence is CAISAPRGETQYF. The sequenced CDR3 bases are TGTGCCATCAGTGCCCCCCGAGGGGAGACC.

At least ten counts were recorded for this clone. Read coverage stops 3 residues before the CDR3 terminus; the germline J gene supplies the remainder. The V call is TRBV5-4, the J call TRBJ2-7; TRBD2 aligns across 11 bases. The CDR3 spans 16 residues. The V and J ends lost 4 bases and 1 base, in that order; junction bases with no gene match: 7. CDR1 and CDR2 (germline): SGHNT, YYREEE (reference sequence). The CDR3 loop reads CASSLGSGRESYEQYF. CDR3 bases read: TGTGCCAGCAGCCTGGGTAGCGGGAGGGAATCCTACGAG.

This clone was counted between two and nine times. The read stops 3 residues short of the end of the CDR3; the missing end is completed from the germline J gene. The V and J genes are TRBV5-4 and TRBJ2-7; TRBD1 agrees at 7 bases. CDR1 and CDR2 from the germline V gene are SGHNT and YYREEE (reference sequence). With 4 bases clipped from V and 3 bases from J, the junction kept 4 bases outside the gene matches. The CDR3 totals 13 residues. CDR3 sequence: CASSGDRGYEQYF. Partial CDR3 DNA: TGTGCCAGCAGCGGGGACAGAGGCTACGAG.

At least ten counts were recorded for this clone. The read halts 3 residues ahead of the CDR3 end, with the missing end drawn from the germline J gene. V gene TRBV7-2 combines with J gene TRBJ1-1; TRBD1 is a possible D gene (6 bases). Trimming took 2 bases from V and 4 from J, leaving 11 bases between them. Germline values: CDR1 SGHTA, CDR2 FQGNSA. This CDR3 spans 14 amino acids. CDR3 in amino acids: CASSLLLGGTEAFF. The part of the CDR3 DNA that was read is TGTGCCAGCAGCTTACTTTTAGGGGGCACTGAA.

The sequenced CDR3 bases are TGTGCCAGCAGGATAACAGGGGACACTGAA. It specifies CASRITGDTE. The CDR3, in full, reads CASRITGDTEAFF. The rearrangement joins TRBV2 to TRBJ1-1; 7 nucleotides match TRBD1. With the read ending 3 residues before the CDR3 end, the germline J gene is used to fill in that end. The CDR3 has 13 amino acids. V lost 6 bases to trimming and J lost 3 bases; unmatched junction nucleotides: 4. Germline CDR1 is SNHLY and CDR2 is FYNNEI.

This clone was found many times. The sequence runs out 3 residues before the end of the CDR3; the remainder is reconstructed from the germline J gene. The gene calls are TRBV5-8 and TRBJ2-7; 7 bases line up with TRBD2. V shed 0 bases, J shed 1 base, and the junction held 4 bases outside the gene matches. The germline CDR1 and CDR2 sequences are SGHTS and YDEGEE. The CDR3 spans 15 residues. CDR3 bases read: TGTGCCAGCAGCTTGGCTAGCGGCCAATCCTACGAG. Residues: CASSLASGQSYE. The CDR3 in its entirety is CASSLASGQSYEQYF.